The count of the clone carrying this T cell receptor (beta chain) is one. Some clones are missing from TCRdb's copy, which holds only in-frame ones; the method was immunoSEQ multiplex PCR. Of 60,000 to 80,000 clones in the sample, around 80% are singletons; the top ten hold 3.5%. V lost 0 bases to trimming and J lost 4 bases, with 7 bases between them. The CDR3 totals 13 residues. The V gene's germline CDR1 is SGDLS and CDR2 YYNGEE. The data belong to a study of early stage breast cancer tumors. Sequenced input: blood. The sequence derives from a person in their sixties or seventies with breast cancer. The chain recombines TRBV9 with TRBJ1-2, with D unresolved. CDR3 sequence reads: CASSVDGRYGYTF. The CDR3, as DNA: TGTGCCAGCAGCGTAGACGGTCGCTATGGCTACACCTTC.